This T cell receptor (beta chain) was sequenced in a study of shared clonotypes between healthy human individuals. Findings and caveats of the study: Inspection by rarefaction showed sorted-subset sequencing to be incomplete despite large depth.

Regarding this clone: Its antigen is unidentified.

Within Nashville, Tennessee resided all donors, each a Caucasian adult. On sorted subsets, replicate PCRs used about 200 ng DNA, or tens of thousands of T cell genomes. Produced via immunoSEQ multiplex PCR; TCRdb's table is partial and in-frame only. The table lists 2 million to 3 million clones, approximately 93% of them singletons, with 0.35% to 0.45% in the top ten. The sample was naive CD4+ T cells from PBMCs. Subset meaning: CD45RA+ positively selected. The sequence derives from a man between 18 and 29 years old in good health. Some clones in this sample may be carry-over from other donors' samples.

The CDR3 protein is CASSPFQGYGYTF. Written as DNA, the CDR3 is TGTGCCAGCAGCCCGTTCCAGGGTTATGGCTACACCTTC. This chain connects TRBV7-9 to TRBJ1-2, with TRBD1 as a possible D gene (5 bases). This CDR3 region has 13 residues. Trimming shortened V by 5 bases and J by 5 bases, and 12 bases separated the two germline ends. Germline V gene data show CDR1 as SEHNR and CDR2 as FQNEAQ (reference sequence).